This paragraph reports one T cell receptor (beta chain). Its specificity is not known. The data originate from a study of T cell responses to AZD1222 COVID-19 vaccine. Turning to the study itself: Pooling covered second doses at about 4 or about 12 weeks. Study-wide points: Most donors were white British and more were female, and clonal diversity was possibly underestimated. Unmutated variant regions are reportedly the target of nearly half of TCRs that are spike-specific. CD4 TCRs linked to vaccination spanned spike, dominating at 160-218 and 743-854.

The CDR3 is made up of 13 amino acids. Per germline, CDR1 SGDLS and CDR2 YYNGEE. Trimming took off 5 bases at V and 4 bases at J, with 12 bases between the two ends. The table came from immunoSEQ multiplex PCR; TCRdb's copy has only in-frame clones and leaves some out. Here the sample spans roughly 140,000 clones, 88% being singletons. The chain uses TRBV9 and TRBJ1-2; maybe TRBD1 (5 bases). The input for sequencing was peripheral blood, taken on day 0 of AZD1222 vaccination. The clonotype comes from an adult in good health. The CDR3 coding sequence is TGTGCCAGCAGTCGAAGGGGAGGCTATGGCTACACCTTC. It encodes CASSRRGGYGYTF.